This TCR beta chain was captured by sequencing in a study of patients and donors after allogeneic stem cell transplantation. TCRdb reprocessed the RT-PCR reads with MiXCR, giving one entry per CDR3 protein. The data hold around 200,000 distinct CDR3 sequences, with roughly 38% observed a single time. Germline trimming cut 6 bases from V and 4 bases from J; bases unmatched to any gene: 12. The CDR3 extends over 17 amino acids. The genes are TRBV12-3 or TRBV12-4 and TRBJ2-3; TRBD2 matches 11 bases. The sequence was obtained from a human donor who was either an allogeneic HSCT recipient or a stem cell or donor lymphocyte infusion donor (not recorded which). It is not recorded whose cells these are; they may come from a transplant donor. Sequencing was done on a sample of blood, either unsorted or a sorted T cell fraction (not recorded which). The DNA for the CDR3 is TGTGCCAGCAGCCAAGGACTAGCGGGTCCCGCGGCAGATACGCAGTATTTT. It translates to CASSQGLAGPAADTQYF.